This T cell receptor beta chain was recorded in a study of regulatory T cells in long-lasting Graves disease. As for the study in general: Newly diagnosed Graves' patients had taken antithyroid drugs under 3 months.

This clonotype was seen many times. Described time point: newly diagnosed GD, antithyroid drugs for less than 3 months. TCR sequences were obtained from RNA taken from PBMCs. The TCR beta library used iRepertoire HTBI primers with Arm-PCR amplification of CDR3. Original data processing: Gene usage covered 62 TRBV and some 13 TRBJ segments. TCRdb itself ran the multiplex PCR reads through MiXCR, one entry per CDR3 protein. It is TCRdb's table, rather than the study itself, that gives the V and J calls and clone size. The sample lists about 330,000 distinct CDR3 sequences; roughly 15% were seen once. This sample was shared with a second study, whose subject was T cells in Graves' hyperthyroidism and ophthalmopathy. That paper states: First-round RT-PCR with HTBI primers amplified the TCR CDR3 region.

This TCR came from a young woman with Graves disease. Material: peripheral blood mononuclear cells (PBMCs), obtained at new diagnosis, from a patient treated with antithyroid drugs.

CDR3 loop: CASSTIMGGSYNEQFF. The CDR3 DNA follows: TGTGCCAGCAGCACCATCATGGGGGGCTCCTACAATGAGCAGTTCTTC. The chain joins TRBV7-6 to TRBJ2-1, with D tentatively TRBD2 (6 bases). Trimming took 5 bases from V and 0 from J, leaving 14 bases between them. The CDR3 has 16 amino acids. From germline, CDR1 is SGHVS and CDR2 FNYEAQ.